What follows describes a single TCR beta chain. No antigen is known for it. These data belong to a study of cytomegalovirus exposure and HLA in healthy donors. Study-level findings and limits: Association of about 17,000 TCR beta sequences with HLA alleles was found at 0.05 false discovery rate in a later analysis.

In germline, CDR1 is LNHNV, CDR2 YYDKDF (reference sequence). The CDR3 covers 15 residues. V lost 0 bases, J lost 2 bases, and 10 bases lay in between. The PCR made use of 60 Vbeta and 13 Jbeta primers. The table came from immunoSEQ multiplex PCR; TCRdb's copy has only in-frame clones and leaves some out. The table includes more than 100,000 clones, around 60% detected once. The rearrangement uses TRBV15 and TRBJ2-5; TRBD2 might be the D (6 bases). Sample: PBMCs. This clonotype originated in a man aged 35-49 years in good health and CMV-seropositive. In DNA form, the CDR3 reads TGTGCCACCAGCAGAGATACTAGCTTGCAAGAGACCCAGTACTTC. It translates to CATSRDTSLQETQYF.